This is a list of T cell receptor beta chains from one sample in a study of blood T cell repertoires in COVID-19. The method was immunoSEQ multiplex PCR; TCRdb's version includes in-frame clones alone and lacks a portion of them. The data hold approximately 85,000 clones, with approximately 92% observed a single time. What was sequenced was peripheral blood. These receptors were taken from a woman aged 55-70 years with active COVID-19. Both conserved end residues are part of each CDR3. The order of the fields is J gene, V gene, CDR3 protein.

>TRBJ1-5|TRBV6-2/TRBV6-3
CASSPGARLSNQPQHF
>TRBJ2-3|TRBV19
CASSPTGADTQYF
>TRBJ2-7|TRBV27
CASRLAGGTYEQYF
>TRBJ1-2|TRBV4-1
CASSQQGNYGYTF
>TRBJ2-7|TRBV2
CASLKGEHEQYF
>TRBJ2-3|TRBV9
CASSVDLRDTQYF
>TRBJ2-7|TRBV24-1
CATSDGRNRGRSYEQYF
>TRBJ2-3|TRBV20-1
CSASGMDRGTDTQYF
>TRBJ1-4|TRBV19
CASKTGQGGEKLFF
>TRBJ1-5|TRBV2
CASSEAGTGFVQPQHF
>TRBJ2-2|TRBV11-1
CACQLTRSGELFF
>TRBJ1-6|TRBV3-1/TRBV3-2
CASTGLKDNSPLHF
>TRBJ2-7|TRBV9
CASSVDRLSYEQYF
>TRBJ2-7|TRBV5-6
CASSFLFSGRANEQYF
>TRBJ2-1|TRBV5-6
CASSLVGLNYNEQFF
>TRBJ2-7|TRBV6-5
CAISAGGPYEQYF
>TRBJ1-2|TRBV4-3
CASSQDRDFAYGYTF
>TRBJ2-1|TRBV5-5
CASSPPGTQFF
>TRBJ1-5|TRBV6-2/TRBV6-3
CASSTGGDRENQPQHF
>TRBJ2-1|TRBV7-9
CASSSRLAGANEQFF
>TRBJ2-5|TRBV7-2
CASSPRQGQETQYF
>TRBJ1-5|TRBV6-5
CASFLSGQLSQPQHF
>TRBJ2-1|TRBV7-3
CASSLRGFGEQFF
>TRBJ2-1|TRBV9
CASSVGTYNEQFF
>TRBJ2-3|TRBV3-1/TRBV3-2
CASSQGLTDTQYF
>TRBJ1-4|TRBV6-1
CASSDRTGGNEKLFF
>TRBJ2-2|TRBV4-1
CASSQTGGTGELFF
>TRBJ2-7|TRBV11-2
CASSAIQGRVYEQYF
>TRBJ2-1|TRBV11-2
CASSSLVRVNEQFF
>TRBJ1-2|TRBV19
CASSLGASDGYTF
>TRBJ2-7|TRBV20-1
CSASRDGEQYF
>TRBJ2-1|TRBV12-3/TRBV12-4
CASSVAGRNEQFF
>TRBJ1-2|TRBV6-6
CASSLTGWGGYTF
>TRBJ1-4|TRBV28
CASSLGGHLNEKLFF
>TRBJ2-1|TRBV6-1
CASSEQGYSYNEQFF
>TRBJ1-5|TRBV19
CASSMGDRAASQPQHF
>TRBJ2-1|TRBV7-9
CASSLARGRGNEQFF
>TRBJ1-2|TRBV5-6
CASSWRKDANYGYTF
>TRBJ1-1|TRBV13
CASSPGLRTEAFF
>TRBJ2-5|TRBV5-4
CASSRQGAGETQYF
>TRBJ1-2|TRBV7-2
CASTSGSLYGYTF
>TRBJ2-7|TRBV10-1
CASSDRGTGVYEQYF
>TRBJ1-1|TRBV19
CASSVRISPGQLNTEAFF
>TRBJ1-2|TRBV5-8
CASSLLYGGYTF
>TRBJ2-5|TRBV7-2
CASSRRGSGVGETQYF
>TRBJ2-5|TRBV12-3/TRBV12-4
CASSSIGETQYF
>TRBJ1-2|TRBV19
CASRSAGGYGYTF
>TRBJ2-3|TRBV9
CASSGNTGGADTQYF
>TRBJ1-6|TRBV3-1/TRBV3-2
CASSQGRGLNNSPLHF
>TRBJ1-5|TRBV20-1
CSASARANIQPQHF
>TRBJ1-1|TRBV19
CASTLKAGATEAFF
>TRBJ1-6|TRBV3-1/TRBV3-2
CASSQVGDSPLHF
>TRBJ1-5|TRBV7-8
CASSPRRAGSNQPQHF
>TRBJ2-1|TRBV2
CASSADRGSSNEQFF
>TRBJ2-2|TRBV7-2
CASSPRTSAVGELFF
>TRBJ2-7|TRBV21-1
CASNDGQGTHEQYF
>TRBJ2-5|TRBV9
CASSVAGNQETQYF
>TRBJ1-5|TRBV5-1
CASSLGGESNQPQHF
>TRBJ2-7|TRBV3-1/TRBV3-2
CASSQDITYSYEQYF
>TRBJ1-3|TRBV28
CASSLWQGAGNTIYF